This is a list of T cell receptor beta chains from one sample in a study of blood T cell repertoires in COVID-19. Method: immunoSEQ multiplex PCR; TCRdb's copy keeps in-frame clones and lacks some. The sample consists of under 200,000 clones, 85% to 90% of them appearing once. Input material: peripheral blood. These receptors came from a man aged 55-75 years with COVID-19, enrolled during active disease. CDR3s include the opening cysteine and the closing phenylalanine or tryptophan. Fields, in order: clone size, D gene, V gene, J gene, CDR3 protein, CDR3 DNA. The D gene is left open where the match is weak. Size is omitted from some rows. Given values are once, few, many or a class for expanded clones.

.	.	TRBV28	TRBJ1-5	CASSFRGAEGAQHF	TGTGCCAGCAGTTTTCGGGGTGCTGAAGGAGCCCAGCATTTT
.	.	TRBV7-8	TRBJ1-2	CASSPDRANYGYTF	TGTGCCAGCAGTCCGGACAGAGCTAACTATGGCTACACCTTC
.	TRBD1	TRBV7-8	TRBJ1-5	CASRPQGGAGQPQHF	TGTGCCAGCAGGCCTCAAGGGGGCGCGGGTCAGCCCCAGCATTTT
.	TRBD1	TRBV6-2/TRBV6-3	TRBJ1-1	CASSGQAATEAFF	TGTGCCAGCAGCGGACAGGCAGCCACTGAAGCTTTCTTT
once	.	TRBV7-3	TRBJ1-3	CASSPGSGSGNTIYF	TGTGCCAGCAGCCCCGGCTCGGGGTCTGGAAACACCATATATTTT
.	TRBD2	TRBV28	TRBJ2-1	CASRKAGGNEQFF	TGTGCCAGCCGCAAAGCGGGGGGCAATGAGCAGTTCTTC
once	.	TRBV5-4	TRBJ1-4	CASSFRSFATNEKLFF	TGTGCCAGCAGCTTTAGGAGTTTTGCAACTAATGAAAAACTGTTTTTT
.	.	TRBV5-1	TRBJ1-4	CASSLAGGGGEKLFF	TGCGCCAGCAGCTTGGCTGGGGGAGGTGGTGAAAAACTGTTTTTT
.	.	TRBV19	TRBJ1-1	CASSTTAGRGNTEAFF	TGTGCCAGTAGCACTACCGCGGGGCGCGGGAACACTGAAGCTTTCTTT
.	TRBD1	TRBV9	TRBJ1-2	CASSVGGGANGYTF	TGTGCCAGCAGCGTAGGAGGGGGCGCAAATGGCTACACCTTC
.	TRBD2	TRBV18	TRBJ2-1	CASSPVSGGVYNEQFF	TGTGCCAGCTCACCGGTTAGCGGGGGGGTATACAATGAGCAGTTCTTC
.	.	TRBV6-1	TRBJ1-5	CASSEDGTLYSNQPQHF	TGTGCCAGCAGTGAAGATGGGACACTTTATAGCAATCAGCCCCAGCATTTT
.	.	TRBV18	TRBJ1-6	CASSPQRLNSPLHF	TGTGCCAGCTCCCCTCAGAGGTTGAATTCACCCCTCCACTTT
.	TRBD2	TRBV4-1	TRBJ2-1	CASSPILANEQFF	TGCGCCAGCAGCCCTATACTAGCGAATGAGCAGTTCTTC
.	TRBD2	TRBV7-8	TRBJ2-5	CASSPAFIGLAGGGETQYF	TGTGCCAGCAGCCCCGCCTTTATTGGACTAGCGGGAGGGGGAGAGACCCAGTACTTC
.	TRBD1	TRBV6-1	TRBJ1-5	CASSEATGGVDNQPQHF	TGTGCCAGCAGTGAAGCGACAGGGGGCGTCGACAATCAGCCCCAGCATTTT
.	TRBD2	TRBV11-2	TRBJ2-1	CASSFASGSNEQFF	TGTGCCAGCAGCTTCGCTAGCGGGAGCAATGAGCAGTTCTTC
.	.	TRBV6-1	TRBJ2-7	CASSEWGDRTTRLSSYEQYF	TGTGCCAGCAGTGAATGGGGTGACAGAACTACACGACTTAGCTCCTACGAGCAGTACTTC
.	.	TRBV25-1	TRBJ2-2	CASSESGGMIGGELFF	TGTGCCAGCAGTGAAAGTGGGGGCATGATCGGCGGGGAGCTGTTTTTT
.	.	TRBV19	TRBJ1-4	CASSTLGVRNEKLFF	TGTGCCAGTAGCACCCTAGGGGTGCGAAATGAAAAACTGTTTTTT
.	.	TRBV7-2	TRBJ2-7	CASRIASYEQYF	TGTGCCAGCAGGATCGCGTCCTACGAGCAGTACTTC
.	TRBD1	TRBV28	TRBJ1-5	CASFRMGQGSNQPQHF	TGTGCCAGCTTTCGCATGGGACAGGGGAGCAATCAGCCCCAGCATTTT